A single sample gave rise to the 16 T cell receptor beta chains below, sequenced in a study of CD8+ T cells in alopecia areata. Sequencing templates came from extracted RNA that was reverse transcribed into cDNA. Assay used: immunoSEQ multiplex PCR; TCRdb lists only in-frame clones, some missing. The sample lists 150,000 or so clones, 49% seen once, with 18% in the top ten. This specimen consisted of CD8+ T cells sorted from blood, obtained at week 0. These TCRs come from a human donor with alopecia areata.

The V and J genes are TRBV2 and TRBJ2-1; D not resolved. CDR3 length: 13 amino acids. Germline V CDR1 and CDR2: SNHLY, FYNNEI. Trimming removed 7 bases at V and 8 bases at J, with 15 bases between. Written as DNA, the CDR3 is TGTGCCAGCAAGCGCGCGGTCATCGATGAGCAGTTCTTC. Translated, it gives CASKRAVIDEQFF.

The chain couples TRBV4-1 to TRBJ1-6; D uncertain. Germline CDR1 and CDR2: MGHRA and YSYEKL. CDR3 length equals 16 residues. V shed 0 bases and J shed 8 bases, with 14 bases lying between them. CDR3 DNA: TGCGCCAGCAGCCAAGATCCGGGGTTGCCCCATTCACCCCTCCACTTT. Its protein is CASSQDPGLPHSPLHF.

The rearrangement uses TRBV13 and TRBJ2-7; TRBD1 matches at 7 bases. The CDR3 covers 14 residues. The germline CDR1 and CDR2 sequences are PRHDT and FYEKMQ (reference sequence). V shed 5 bases and J 3 bases; nucleotides not matched to a gene: 7. The CDR3 DNA reads as TGTGCCAGCAGCCTTGGGACAGCGAACTACGAGCAGTACTTC. It specifies CASSLGTANYEQYF.

The genes are TRBV30 and TRBJ2-1; no reliable D call. Germline assignment: CDR1 GTSNPN and CDR2 SVGIG (reference sequence). The CDR3 contains 14 residues. Deletions cut 1 base from V and 3 bases from J, with 10 bases between. CDR3 sequence (DNA): TGTGCCTGGAGTGCTGGGCGGATCTACAATGAGCAGTTCTTC. This sequence encodes CAWSAGRIYNEQFF. The full variable domain, completed using reference TRBV30 and TRBJ2-1, is SQTIHQWPATLVQPVGSPLSLECTVEGTSNPNLYWYRQAAGRGLQLLFYSVGIGQISSEVPQNLSASRPQDRQFILSSKKLLLSDSGFYLCAWSAGRIYNEQFFGPGTRLTVL.

The V call is TRBV30, the J call TRBJ2-7, with no clear D. Germline assignment: CDR1 GTSNPN and CDR2 SVGIG (reference sequence). The CDR3 totals 14 residues. Trimming shortened V by 1 base and J by 0 bases, and 10 bases separated the two germline ends. Here the CDR3 DNA reads TGTGCCTGGAGTGGTTCGGGCAGCTCCTACGAGCAGTACTTC. Translated: CAWSGSGSSYEQYF. Drawing the rest from reference TRBV30 and TRBJ2-7, the complete variable domain is SQTIHQWPATLVQPVGSPLSLECTVEGTSNPNLYWYRQAAGRGLQLLFYSVGIGQISSEVPQNLSASRPQDRQFILSSKKLLLSDSGFYLCAWSGSGSSYEQYFGPGTRLTVT.

The sample holds a few counts of this clone. Other DNA sequences in this specimen translate into the identical CDR3. This chain uses TRBV9 with TRBJ1-3; the D is unclear. Trimming took 6 bases from V and 3 from J, leaving 4 bases between them. The germline V gene has CDR1 SGDLS and CDR2 YYNGEE. CDR3 length: 11 residues. CDR3 amino acids: CASKSGNTIYF. DNA for the CDR3: TGTGCCAGCAAGAGTGGAAACACCATATATTTT.

V is TRBV7-9 and J is TRBJ2-2, with D unresolved. Germline lookup yields CDR1 SEHNR and CDR2 FQNEAQ (reference sequence). V was trimmed by 2 bases and J by 6 bases, leaving 4 bases between them. The CDR3 length is 12 residues. CDR3 loop: CASSLLPGELFF. The CDR3 region has the DNA TGTGCCAGCAGCTTATTACCCGGGGAGCTGTTTTTT.

There are many counts of this clone. V and J are TRBV29-1 and TRBJ2-7; 8 nucleotides align to TRBD2. The CDR3 loop spans 14 amino acids. CDR1 and CDR2 from the germline V gene are SQVTM and ANQGSEA. The J segment lost 3 bases and the V segment lost 6 bases, leaving 10 bases of the junction unmatched. DNA of the CDR3: TGCAGCGTCGCTGGGAGCGGGGGTATCTACGAGCAGTACTTC. Protein: CSVAGSGGIYEQYF.

There are many counts of this clone. This rearrangement joins TRBV19 to TRBJ2-3; TRBD2 matches at 7 bases. Germline V lookup: CDR1 LNHDA, CDR2 SQIVND (reference sequence). This CDR3 region has 17 residues. The J segment lost 3 bases and the V segment lost 0 bases, leaving 9 bases of the junction unmatched. The CDR3 sequence is CASSIDRRAGKTDTQYF. The CDR3 bases are TGTGCCAGTAGTATAGATCGACGAGCGGGGAAGACAGATACGCAGTATTTT.

The CDR3 DNA sequence: TGTGCCAGCAGCCAAGAGAGAGCTTTCTTT. Translation: CASSQERAFF. This chain joins TRBV4-2 and TRBJ1-1; no definite D call. Trimming left V 0 bases short and J 10 bases short, with 3 bases between. CDR3 length: 10 amino acids. From germline, CDR1 is LGHNA and CDR2 YNFKEQ.

The chain joins TRBV5-6 to TRBJ2-7; maybe TRBD1 (6 bases). Germline assignment: CDR1 SGHDT and CDR2 YYEEEE. V lost 4 bases to trimming and J lost 1 base, with 6 bases between them. The CDR3 has 12 residues. This CDR3 is CASSGQSYEQYF. CDR3 nucleotide sequence: TGTGCCAGCAGCGGACAGTCCTACGAGCAGTACTTC.

This clone appeared a few times. The genes are TRBV14 and TRBJ2-3; 9 nucleotides line up with TRBD2. V shed 0 bases and J 7 bases; nucleotides not matched to a gene: 8. This CDR3 has 16 amino acids. CDR1 and CDR2 (germline): SGHDN, FVKESK. This CDR3 reads CASSQEYKGLAHTQYF. In DNA form, the CDR3 reads TGTGCCAGCAGCCAAGAATATAAGGGACTAGCACATACGCAGTATTTT.

This chain joins TRBV5-1 and TRBJ2-2; D is uncertain. The V gene lost 0 bases and the J gene lost 5 bases, with 11 bases spanning the gap. The length of the CDR3 is 15 residues. The germline V gene encodes CDR1 SGHRS and CDR2 YFSETQ. This chain's CDR3 is CASSLAQGATGELFF. The CDR3, as DNA: TGCGCCAGCAGCTTGGCTCAAGGAGCTACCGGGGAGCTGTTTTTT.

This clone was detected only a few times. This sequence joins TRBV29-1 and TRBJ2-3; D may be TRBD1 (6 bases). Germline V gives CDR1 SQVTM, CDR2 ANQGSEA. Trimming removed 4 bases at V and 4 bases at J, with 9 bases between. CDR3 length: 12 residues. CDR3 bases: TGCAGCGTTGCAGGGGAGCCAGATACGCAGTATTTT. This translates into CSVAGEPDTQYF.

The genes are TRBV5-6 and TRBJ1-1; D is uncertain. This CDR3 has 15 residues. Germline V lookup: CDR1 SGHDT, CDR2 YYEEEE. The V end lost 0 bases, the J end lost 1 base, and 10 bases lay between the germline ends. The CDR3 bases are TGTGCCAGCAGCTTGGCGCGGACGGGGAACACTGAAGCTTTCTTT. Its protein is CASSLARTGNTEAFF. Full variable domain (missing parts from reference TRBV5-6 and TRBJ1-1): DAGVTQSPTHLIKTRGQQVTLRCSPKSGHDTVSWYQQALGQGPQFIFQYYEEEERQRGNFPDRFSGHQFPNYSSELNVNALLLGDSALYLCASSLARTGNTEAFFGQGTRLTVV.

This clone was recorded a few times. This rearrangement joins TRBV5-1 to TRBJ2-3, with 8 nucleotides matching TRBD1. The germline V gene encodes CDR1 SGHRS and CDR2 YFSETQ. V trimming: 7 bases; J trimming: 1 base; junction bases outside the gene matches: 2. The length of the CDR3 is 13 residues. CDR3 DNA sequence: TGCGCCAGCGAGACAGGGGGCACAGATACGCAGTATTTT. The encoded protein is CASETGGTDTQYF.